Each of the 24 T cell receptor beta chains below was sequenced from the same sample in a study of shared T cell receptors in the human thymus. TCRdb's copy holds only in-frame clones and misses some; the assay was immunoSEQ multiplex PCR. The data contain under 700,000 clones, 78% of them singletons. These data also featured in a second study, about human thymus T cells.

The source material was thymocytes. The receptors here all came from a boy under two years old with a congenital heart defect.

J is TRBJ2-7 and V is TRBV19; TRBD1 matches at 10 bases. The CDR3 covers 15 residues. CDR1 is LNHDA and CDR2 is SQIVND in the germline V gene (reference sequence). Trimming removed 7 bases from V and 5 bases from J; junction bases left unmatched: 11. CDR3 nucleotide sequence: TGTGCCAGTAAGGGGGGGACCGGGACAGGGGACGAGCAGTACTTC. Translation gives CASKGGTGTGDEQYF.

Concerning this clone: Lacking the conserved final phenylalanine or tryptophan, this CDR3 likely reflects a read error. It is unclear where the CDR3 begins or ends on the DNA, so no DNA is shown, and the CDR3 is as TCRdb lists it. The CDR3 loop is CSAPRGSVS. V is TRBV20-1 and J is TRBJ1-1. Germline V gives CDR1 DFQATT, CDR2 SNEGSKA (reference sequence). The CDR3 spans 9 residues, counting both ends.

The DNA for the CDR3 is TGTGCCAGCAGTTTTACTGACTCCAGCCACGAGCAGTACTTC. It is translated as CASSFTDSSHEQYF. V is TRBV25-1 and J is TRBJ2-7; D is undetermined. Germline lookup yields CDR1 MGHDK and CDR2 SYGVNS. V was cut by 5 bases and J by 5 bases, with 16 bases left in between. This CDR3 has 14 amino acids.

This clone was seen a few times. The genes are TRBV18 and TRBJ1-4; a possible D gene is TRBD1 (5 bases). Germline-derived CDR1 and CDR2 are KGHSH and LQKENI. Trimming took 3 bases from V and 4 from J, leaving 9 bases between them. The CDR3 runs to 14 residues. CDR3 in DNA: TGTGCCAGCTCACCGGGGCAGAATAATGAAAAACTGTTTTTT. This translates into CASSPGQNNEKLFF. Full variable domain (remainder filled in from reference TRBV18 and TRBJ1-4): NAGVMQNPRHLVRRRGQEARLRCSPMKGHSHVYWYRQLPEEGLKFMVYLQKENIIDESGMPKERFSAEFPKEGPSILRIQQVVRGDSAAYFCASSPGQNNEKLFFGSGTQLSVL.

The V gene is TRBV15, the J gene TRBJ2-1; 7 bases align to TRBD2. Germline values: CDR1 LNHNV, CDR2 YYDKDF (reference sequence). V lost 3 bases, J lost 6 bases, and 26 bases stayed unmatched. CDR3 length equals 21 residues. CDR3 in DNA: TGTGCCACCAGCAGGGGAGCTAGCGGAGGCCTTACACTAACTCCCCGCAATGAGCAGTTCTTC. Translated, it gives CATSRGASGGLTLTPRNEQFF.

The V gene is TRBV7-2, the J gene TRBJ1-5; D might be TRBD1 (5 bases). CDR1 is SGHTA and CDR2 is FQGNSA in the germline V gene. The V end was cut by 1 base, the J end by 3 bases, with 13 bases between. The CDR3 loop spans 16 amino acids. The CDR3: CASSLESGGLNQPQHF. The CDR3 coding sequence is TGTGCCAGCAGCTTAGAGTCGGGGGGACTCAATCAGCCCCAGCATTTT.

The genes are TRBV19 and TRBJ2-7, with 9 bases matching TRBD1. The germline gives CDR1 LNHDA, CDR2 SQIVND (reference sequence). Losses at the gene ends were 2 bases for V and 2 bases for J; bases not matched to a gene: 10. There are 17 residues in the CDR3. The CDR3 loop is CASSIFTGGEGPYEQYF. The CDR3 coding sequence is TGTGCCAGTAGTATATTTACAGGGGGCGAGGGGCCCTACGAGCAGTACTTC.

The chain uses TRBV10-1 and TRBJ2-7; 7 bases fit TRBD1. The CDR3 spans 13 residues. CDR1 is WNHNN, CDR2 SYGVQD, per germline (reference sequence). Trimming at V came to 5 bases and at J to 3 bases, leaving 4 bases not matched to a gene. The CDR3 reads CASSTGTDYEQYF. The CDR3 DNA sequence: TGCGCCAGCAGTACCGGGACAGACTACGAGCAGTACTTC.

This chain links TRBV11-3 with TRBJ2-7; 11 bases line up with TRBD2. Germline CDR1 reads SGHNT; CDR2 reads YENEEA. CDR3 size: 14 residues. The V gene end was trimmed by 4 bases and the J gene end by 2 bases; junction bases not matched to a gene: 1. CDR3 sequence (DNA): TGTGCCAGCAGCTATAGCGGGAGGGCCTACGAGCAGTACTTC. Amino acids: CASSYSGRAYEQYF.

V is TRBV30 and J is TRBJ1-5; possible D gene TRBD1, 6 bases. V gave up 3 bases and J gave up 3 bases, with 18 bases separating them. Looked up from germline, CDR1 is GTSNPN and CDR2 is SVGIG (reference sequence). This CDR3 has 16 residues. DNA of the CDR3: TGTGCCTGGAGGGCAAAGCCGGGACAAGCCAATCAGCCCCAGCATTTT. It specifies CAWRAKPGQANQPQHF.

V usage is TRBV7-2 and J usage is TRBJ2-7; the D is unclear. The CDR3 runs 15 residues. From germline, CDR1 is SGHTA and CDR2 FQGNSA. V was cut by 1 base and J by 2 bases, with 12 bases left in between. The CDR3 nucleotides are TGTGCCAGCAGCTTAGAGCAGGTACCTCCCTACGAGCAGTACTTC. Its translation is CASSLEQVPPYEQYF. The whole variable domain, remainder taken from reference TRBV7-2 and TRBJ2-7, is GAGVSQSPSNKVTEKGKDVELRCDPISGHTALYWYRQSLGQGLEFLIYFQGNSAPDKSGLPSDRFSAERTGGSVSTLTIQRTQQEDSAVYLCASSLEQVPPYEQYFGPGTRLTVT.

The chain combines TRBV5-8 with TRBJ2-7; 10 bases match TRBD1. Trimming cost V 4 bases and J 4 bases; bases outside gene matches: 14. This CDR3 comprises 17 residues. Germline V gene lookup returns CDR1 SGHTS and CDR2 YDEGEE. CDR3 coding DNA: TGTGCCAGCAGCGTAGGACAGGGGGTCTGGCGGTATTACGAGCAGTACTTC. Amino acid sequence: CASSVGQGVWRYYEQYF.

The chain combines TRBV30 with TRBJ1-3, with a weak D call TRBD1 (6 bases). V was trimmed by 2 bases and J by 3 bases, leaving 20 bases between them. The CDR3 consists of 17 residues. The germline V gene encodes CDR1 GTSNPN and CDR2 SVGIG (reference sequence). Here the CDR3 reads CAWSRQEYETLGNTIYF. The CDR3 bases are TGTGCCTGGAGTCGACAGGAGTACGAAACTCTTGGAAACACCATATATTTT. Full variable domain (rest looked up from reference TRBV30 and TRBJ1-3): SQTIHQWPATLVQPVGSPLSLECTVEGTSNPNLYWYRQAAGRGLQLLFYSVGIGQISSEVPQNLSASRPQDRQFILSSKKLLLSDSGFYLCAWSRQEYETLGNTIYFGEGSWLTVV.

The chain has TRBV9 and TRBJ2-7; TRBD2 agrees at 8 bases. Germline V lookup: CDR1 SGDLS, CDR2 YYNGEE. The CDR3 is 14 amino acids. Trimming at V came to 4 bases and at J to 2 bases, leaving 5 bases not matched to a gene. CDR3 DNA sequence: TGTGCCAGCAGCACCCAGCGGGAGCCCTACGAGCAGTACTTC. Protein product: CASSTQREPYEQYF.

The chain recombines TRBV14 with TRBJ2-2, with 9 bases lining up with TRBD1. Germline CDR1 and CDR2: SGHDN and FVKESK. The CDR3 is 19 amino acids. V lost 4 bases to trimming and J lost 3 bases; unmatched junction nucleotides: 15. The CDR3 loop reads CASSPHRTGVSIDTGELFF. CDR3 coding DNA: TGTGCCAGCAGCCCTCATAGGACAGGGGTTTCGATTGACACCGGGGAGCTGTTTTTT. The variable domain in full, completed from reference TRBV14 and TRBJ2-2, reads EAGVTQFPSHSVIEKGQTVTLRCDPISGHDNLYWYRRVMGKEIKFLLHFVKESKQDESGMPNNRFLAERTGGTYSTLKVQPAELEDSGVYFCASSPHRTGVSIDTGELFFGEGSRLTVL.

This chain connects TRBV10-3 to TRBJ2-7; 10 bases are a match to TRBD2. Unmatched junction bases numbered 5, after V lost 10 bases and J lost 2 bases. The CDR3 spans 13 residues. In germline, CDR1 is ENHRY, CDR2 SYGVKD. The CDR3 nucleotides are TGTGCCACGCGGACTAGCGGTCCCTACGAGCAGTACTTC. It is translated as CATRTSGPYEQYF.

The chain is built from TRBV4-2 and TRBJ1-4, with D unresolved. Trimming cost V 4 bases and J 0 bases, with 3 bases left between them. CDR1 and CDR2 from the germline V gene are LGHNA and YNFKEQ. This CDR3 has 13 amino acids. The CDR3 bases are TGTGCCAGCAGCCCATCAACTAATGAAAAACTGTTTTTT. Its translation: CASSPSTNEKLFF.

The chain is built from TRBV25-1 and TRBJ2-7; 11 positions match TRBD2. The germline CDR1 and CDR2 sequences are MGHDK and SYGVNS. This CDR3 contains 15 residues. Losses at the gene ends were 1 base for V and 5 bases for J; bases not matched to a gene: 4. CDR3 nucleotide sequence: TGTGCCAGCAGTGAATCGGCTAGCGGGAGGAACGAGCAGTACTTC. This codes for CASSESASGRNEQYF.

The J gene is TRBJ1-2, the V gene TRBV28; 9 nucleotides align to TRBD1. The CDR3 has 12 residues. Germline loops: CDR1 MDHEN, CDR2 SYDVKM. J lost 8 bases, V lost 10 bases, and 8 bases had no gene match. The CDR3, as DNA: TGTGCCATTGCAGGGGACAGGGCGGGCTACACCTTC. It encodes CAIAGDRAGYTF.

This clone was detected only a few times. The J gene is TRBJ2-5, the V gene TRBV6-5, with D perhaps matching TRBD2 (6 bases). V dropped 9 bases and J dropped 0 bases, with 14 bases sitting between them. Germline V gives CDR1 MNHEY, CDR2 SVGAGI. This CDR3 is 14 amino acids long. CDR3 bases: TGTGCCAGATTAGCCGGAGGGTACCAAGAGACCCAGTACTTC. As protein: CARLAGGYQETQYF.

This chain links TRBV18 with TRBJ2-7; the match to TRBD2 covers 8 bases. CDR3 length equals 15 residues. CDR1 KGHSH and CDR2 LQKENI come from the germline V gene. V lost 2 bases, J lost 0 bases, and 3 bases stayed unmatched. The CDR3 is CASSPSGTSSYEQYF. The DNA of the CDR3 is TGTGCCAGCTCACCAAGCGGGACTAGCTCCTACGAGCAGTACTTC. The full variable domain, completed using reference TRBV18 and TRBJ2-7, is NAGVMQNPRHLVRRRGQEARLRCSPMKGHSHVYWYRQLPEEGLKFMVYLQKENIIDESGMPKERFSAEFPKEGPSILRIQQVVRGDSAAYFCASSPSGTSSYEQYFGPGTRLTVT.

J is TRBJ2-6 and V is TRBV10-3; D is unclear. Trimming removed 8 bases at V and 0 bases at J, with 14 bases between. The CDR3 is 16 amino acids. CDR1 and CDR2 from the germline V gene are ENHRY and SYGVKD. CDR3 amino acids: CAILVQENSGANVLTF. The CDR3 DNA is TGTGCCATCTTGGTCCAGGAAAACTCTGGGGCCAACGTCCTGACTTTC.

This clone was seen a few times. The chain is built from TRBV30 and TRBJ2-1; 11 positions agree with TRBD2. The CDR3 length is 18 residues. V lost 2 bases and J lost 6; bases outside the gene matches: 15. Germline CDR1 is GTSNPN and CDR2 is SVGIG (reference sequence). CDR3 DNA: TGTGCCTGGAGTACCACCTCCGGGACTAGCGGATCCCCCAATGAGCAGTTCTTC. This gives the protein CAWSTTSGTSGSPNEQFF.

The chain couples TRBV6-5 to TRBJ1-1, with a tentative D call TRBD1 (5 bases). The CDR3 extends over 14 amino acids. The V and J ends lost 2 bases and 1 base respectively, with 8 bases between them. Germline V gene data show CDR1 as MNHEY and CDR2 as SVGAGI. CDR3 in amino acids: CASSYRQRNTEAFF. For the CDR3, the DNA is TGTGCCAGCAGTTACCGACAGAGGAACACTGAAGCTTTCTTT.